The 13 T cell receptor beta chains in this list originate from one sample, sequenced in a study of blood T cell repertoires in COVID-19. Profiled with immunoSEQ multiplex PCR; TCRdb holds only in-frame clones, not every one. The profile shows 110,000 to 150,000 clones, about 80% of them singletons. The source material was PBMCs or T cells enriched from blood (not recorded which). The receptors were sampled from a woman between 45 and 60 years old who had recovered from COVID-19.

The rearrangement links TRBV6-6 to TRBJ1-2; weak D call: TRBD1 (5 bases). Deletions cut 2 bases from V and 6 bases from J, with 10 bases between. The CDR3 sequence is 13 residues long. Germline loops: CDR1 MNHNY, CDR2 SVGAGI (reference sequence). The CDR3 DNA is TGTGCCAGCAGTTACACGCCGGGGGATGGCTACACCTTC. Its protein product is CASSYTPGDGYTF.

V is TRBV5-1 and J is TRBJ1-6; the D gene is possibly TRBD1 (5 bases). The CDR3 is made up of 14 amino acids. V was cut by 0 bases and J by 7 bases, with 8 bases left in between. Germline assignment: CDR1 SGHRS and CDR2 YFSETQ. For the CDR3, the DNA is TGCGCCAGCAGCTTGGATGGGGCGAATTCACCCCTCCACTTT. This encodes CASSLDGANSPLHF.

CDR3 nucleotides: TGTGCCAGCAGCGGACAGGGAGATGCATGGAACTATGGCTACACCTTC. Translation: CASSGQGDAWNYGYTF. The chain employs TRBV5-6 and TRBJ1-2; TRBD1 aligns across 8 bases. J was trimmed by 2 bases and V by 4 bases; bases with no gene match: 10. Germline CDR1 SGHDT, CDR2 YYEEEE. The CDR3 is made up of 16 amino acids.

The J gene is TRBJ2-7, the V gene TRBV5-1, with 9 bases matching TRBD2. The length of the CDR3 is 17 residues. The V gene's germline CDR1 is SGHRS and CDR2 YFSETQ. The trim removed 0 bases at V and 0 bases at J, leaving 7 bases unmatched. Written as DNA, the CDR3 is TGCGCCAGCAGCTTGGCCCCTAGCGGGGAGATCTCCTACGAGCAGTACTTC. The encoded protein is CASSLAPSGEISYEQYF.

The chain carries TRBV10-2 and TRBJ2-7; D is perhaps TRBD1 (6 bases). V was trimmed by 4 bases and J by 1 base, leaving 11 bases between them. The CDR3 loop spans 14 amino acids. The germline CDR1 and CDR2 sequences are WSHSY and SAAADI. CDR3 loop: CASSGGRVSYEQYV. The CDR3 DNA follows: TGCGCCAGCAGTGGGGGGCGGGTTTCCTACGAGCAGTACGTC.

J is TRBJ1-1 and V is TRBV18, with TRBD1 matching 8 bases. Trimming cost V 3 bases and J 2 bases; bases outside gene matches: 14. Germline CDR1 reads KGHSH; CDR2 reads LQKENI. The CDR3 covers 18 residues. The CDR3 here is CASSPTRTGPPLNTEAFF. The CDR3 DNA reads TGTGCCAGCTCACCTACGAGGACAGGGCCCCCGCTAAACACTGAAGCTTTCTTT.

The chain recombines TRBV7-9 with TRBJ1-3; 9 bases line up with TRBD1. The CDR3 spans 15 residues. Germline V gives CDR1 SEHNR, CDR2 FQNEAQ (reference sequence). V lost 1 base to trimming and J lost 2 bases; unmatched junction nucleotides: 0. CDR3 sequence (DNA): TGTGCCAGCAGCTTAGGGGACAGGGCTGGAAACACCATATATTTT. Its protein product is CASSLGDRAGNTIYF.

The chain is built from TRBV3-1 (or the pseudogene TRBV3-2) and TRBJ2-5; D ambiguous. The CDR3 has 11 amino acids. V shed 8 bases and J shed 3 bases, with 7 bases lying between them. CDR1 and CDR2 (germline): LGHDT, YNNKEL (reference sequence). The CDR3: CASGVEETQYF. CDR3 DNA sequence: TGTGCCAGCGGAGTAGAAGAGACCCAGTACTTC.

J is TRBJ1-1 and V is TRBV7-9; D gene ambiguous. The CDR3 has 16 amino acids. The V and J ends lost 2 bases and 0 bases respectively, with 13 bases between them. The germline V gene has CDR1 SEHNR and CDR2 FQNEAQ (reference sequence). CDR3 in DNA: TGTGCCAGCAGCTTATGGGTGGCAGGAATGAACACTGAAGCTTTCTTT. This translates into CASSLWVAGMNTEAFF.

This chain links TRBV16 with TRBJ2-7, with D perhaps matching TRBD2 (5 bases). Germline-derived CDR1 and CDR2 are KGHSY and FQNENV. CDR3 size: 14 residues. Trimming removed 0 bases at V and 8 bases at J, with 14 bases between. This chain's CDR3 is CASSQSMGEAQQYF. CDR3 coding DNA: TGTGCCAGCAGCCAATCGATGGGAGAAGCACAGCAGTACTTC.

The genes are TRBV4-1 and TRBJ1-5; D gene ambiguous. The germline V gene has CDR1 MGHRA and CDR2 YSYEKL. V lost 1 base to trimming and J lost 5 bases, with 15 bases between them. CDR3 size: 16 residues. The CDR3 DNA follows: TGCGCCAGCAGCCAAGTCGAGGTCCTGAAATATCAGCCCCAGCATTTT. It encodes CASSQVEVLKYQPQHF.

This CDR3 is CASSTAGTGQSPLHF. The CDR3 nucleotides are TGTGCCAGCAGCACGGCCGGGACAGGACAATCACCCCTCCACTTT. This chain links TRBV5-6 with TRBJ1-6; 8 bases fit TRBD1. This CDR3 comprises 15 residues. V dropped 4 bases and J dropped 10; count of bases not matched to a gene: 10. CDR1 and CDR2 from the germline V gene are SGHDT and YYEEEE.

In its sample, this clone was seen once. The J gene is TRBJ2-3, the V gene TRBV12-3 or TRBV12-4; 7 bases match TRBD1. CDR3 length: 13 amino acids. V was pared by 8 bases and J by 1 base, with 3 bases of the junction left unmatched. This CDR3 reads CASGGQGTDTQYF. The DNA for the CDR3 is TGTGCCAGCGGCGGACAGGGCACAGATACGCAGTATTTT.